This passage covers 12 T cell receptor beta chains from one sample sequenced in a study of human T cells and chemical hapten exposure. Time point reported: patch test 1, 2 weeks after DPC sensitization. Documented treatment: therapeutic diphenylcyclopropenone sensitization with weekly scalp DPC. MiXCR, applied by TCRdb to the RACE reads, yields one record per CDR3 protein. The sample carries roughly 180,000 distinct CDR3 sequences, 20% to 25% recorded once. Sequenced here: whole blood, sampled in connection with sensitization to the hapten diphenylcyclopropenone (DPC). The receptors derive from a woman between 50 and 59 years old with alopecia areata. Some clones in this sample may be carry-over from other donors' samples.

This clonotype was observed a few times. The chain joins TRBV19 to TRBJ2-5; D call uncertain. Trimming stripped 4 bases from V and 1 base from J, with 7 bases between. The CDR3 is made up of 13 amino acids. Germline values: CDR1 LNHDA, CDR2 SQIVND (reference sequence). The CDR3 loop is CASSTRLQETQYF. For the CDR3, the DNA is TGTGCCAGTAGTACCCGGCTCCAAGAGACCCAGTACTTC.

The chain links TRBV10-3 to TRBJ2-2, with 10 bases identical to TRBD1. Germline lookup yields CDR1 ENHRY and CDR2 SYGVKD. CDR3 length: 15 amino acids. V shed 3 bases and J 3 bases; nucleotides not matched to a gene: 1. The chain's CDR3 is CAISEGTGDTGELFF. CDR3 bases: TGTGCCATCAGTGAAGGGACAGGGGACACCGGGGAGCTGTTTTTT.

The rearrangement uses TRBV28 and TRBJ2-5; D unresolved. V was cut by 3 bases and J by 1 base, with 6 bases left in between. CDR1 and CDR2 (germline): MDHEN, SYDVKM. The CDR3 has 13 amino acids. The CDR3 sequence: CASSFQFQETQYF. Here the CDR3 DNA reads TGTGCCAGCAGTTTTCAGTTCCAAGAGACCCAGTACTTC. The full variable domain, in which reference TRBV28 and TRBJ2-5 provide the parts outside the CDR3, is DVKVTQSSRYLVKRTGEKVFLECVQDMDHENMFWYRQDPGLGLRLIYFSYDVKMKEKGDIPEGYSVSREKKERFSLILESASTNQTSMYLCASSFQFQETQYFGPGTRLLVL.

Ten or more counts support this clonotype. The J gene is TRBJ1-6, the V gene TRBV9, with D tentatively TRBD1 (6 bases). This CDR3 comprises 14 residues. Germline assignment: CDR1 SGDLS and CDR2 YYNGEE. Between the trimmed V and J ends, which lost 2 bases and 9 bases, there was a span of 12 bases. CDR3 in amino acids: CASSVTGASSPLHF. The CDR3 DNA follows: TGTGCCAGCAGCGTGACGGGGGCAAGTTCACCCCTCCACTTT.

This clonotype was counted a few times. The rearrangement joins TRBV9 to TRBJ2-1; D is perhaps TRBD1 (6 bases). Looked up from germline, CDR1 is SGDLS and CDR2 is YYNGEE. The CDR3 has 14 amino acids. Deletions cut 8 bases from V and 0 bases from J, with 12 bases between. The CDR3 loop is CARGGQFSYNEQFF. CDR3 sequence (DNA): TGTGCCAGAGGGGGACAATTCTCCTACAATGAGCAGTTCTTC.

J is TRBJ2-2 and V is TRBV7-8; D unclear. The CDR3 length is 11 residues. V shed 9 bases and J shed 6 bases, with 8 bases lying between them. Germline CDR1 reads SGHVS; CDR2 reads FQNEAQ. DNA of the CDR3: TGTGCCAGTTCCGCAGCCGGGGAGCTGTTTTTT. Its translation is CASSAAGELFF. Full variable domain (missing parts from reference TRBV7-8 and TRBJ2-2): GAGVSQSPRYKVAKRGQDVALRCDPISGHVSLFWYQQALGQGPEFLTYFQNEAQLDKSGLPSDRFFAERPEGSVSTLKIQRTQQEDSAVYLCASSAAGELFFGEGSRLTVL.

The gene calls are TRBV2 and TRBJ2-1, with no clear D. The germline CDR1 and CDR2 sequences are SNHLY and FYNNEI. The CDR3 totals 12 residues. Trimming left V 6 bases short and J 7 bases short, with 10 bases between. The CDR3 DNA follows: TGTGCCAGCAGGGGCGACGTGAATGAGCAGTTCTTC. It yields the protein CASRGDVNEQFF.

V and J are TRBV20-1 and TRBJ2-3; unclear D gene. Looked up from germline, CDR1 is DFQATT and CDR2 is SNEGSKA (reference sequence). Trimming left V 6 bases short and J 3 bases short, with 16 bases between. The CDR3 is 14 amino acids. CDR3 region: CSAIARAWTDTQYF. The CDR3, as DNA: TGCAGTGCCATAGCCCGGGCGTGGACAGATACGCAGTATTTT.

This clonotype was counted between two and nine times. The chain is built from TRBV15 and TRBJ1-5; no reliable D call. Deletions cut 3 bases from V and 7 bases from J, with 13 bases between. The CDR3 is 14 residues long. Germline CDR1 and CDR2: LNHNV and YYDKDF (reference sequence). The CDR3 region is CATSSSSRVQPQHF. DNA of the CDR3: TGTGCCACCAGCAGTTCCAGTCGGGTGCAGCCCCAGCATTTT.

This clonotype was picked up a small number of times. J is TRBJ2-7 and V is TRBV29-1, with D possibly matching TRBD1 (5 bases). Trimming pared 4 bases from V and 6 bases from J, leaving 13 bases between. From germline, CDR1 is SQVTM and CDR2 ANQGSEA. The CDR3 is made up of 12 amino acids. The CDR3 loop reads CSVGQLGAEQYF. The CDR3 DNA sequence: TGCAGCGTTGGGCAACTTGGGGCCGAGCAGTACTTC.

V gene TRBV12-3 or TRBV12-4 combines with J gene TRBJ2-1; TRBD2 agrees at 8 bases. The CDR3 has 14 residues. J gave up 10 bases and V 6 bases, and 11 bases lay outside the gene matches. The CDR3 sequence is CASSAGGGVREQFF. Here the CDR3 DNA reads TGTGCCAGCAGCGCCGGGGGGGGAGTAAGAGAGCAGTTCTTC.

This sequence joins TRBV5-1 and TRBJ2-5; the D is unclear. CDR3 length equals 13 residues. CDR1 and CDR2 (germline): SGHRS, YFSETQ. Trimming removed 0 bases at V and 5 bases at J, with 8 bases between. CDR3 sequence reads: CASSLASAETQYF. In DNA, the CDR3 is TGCGCCAGCAGCTTGGCCTCGGCGGAGACCCAGTACTTC. The full variable domain, with the rest looked up from reference TRBV5-1 and TRBJ2-5, is KAGVTQTPRYLIKTRGQQVTLSCSPISGHRSVSWYQQTPGQGLQFLFEYFSETQRNKGNFPGRFSGRQFSNSRSEMNVSTLELGDSALYLCASSLASAETQYFGPGTRLLVL.